What follows are 26 T cell receptor beta chains derived from one specimen sequenced in a study of OX40 agonist ivuxolimab in advanced cancers. TCRdb keeps only in-frame clones here, not all; method: immunoSEQ multiplex PCR. The table lists 42,000 or so clones, about 79% of them singletons, with less than 30% in the top ten. Here the sequenced sample was CD4+ or CD8+ T cells sorted from blood, taken in a trial of the OX40 agonist ivuxolimab. These receptors all come from an adult with an advanced solid tumor such as melanoma, head and neck, liver or kidney cancer.

This chain joins TRBV21-1 and TRBJ1-4; the D call of TRBD1 is as the table states it, not checked on the DNA. TRBV21-1 is marked as a pseudogene. The length of the CDR3 is 18 residues. The CDR3 here is CASSKAWTVSSTNEKLFF. The CDR3 region has the DNA TGTGCCAGCAGCAAAGCGTGGACAGTTTCCTCAACTAATGAAAAACTGTTTTTT.

This chain links TRBV5-4 with TRBJ2-7; possible D gene TRBD2, 7 bases. The CDR3 is 14 amino acids. The V and J ends lost 2 bases and 4 bases respectively, with 13 bases between them. Germline V CDR1 and CDR2: SGHNT, YYREEE (reference sequence). The CDR3 DNA reads TGTGCCAGCAGCTTTCGGGGGGCCGAGTACGAGCAGTACTTC. Its protein product is CASSFRGAEYEQYF.

The V and J genes are TRBV4-3 and TRBJ2-2; possibly TRBD1 or TRBD2 for D (6 bases each). V was trimmed by 4 bases and J by 0 bases, leaving 12 bases between them. The CDR3 runs 16 residues. The germline V gene encodes CDR1 LGHNA and CDR2 YSLEER. CDR3 DNA: TGCGCCAGCAGCCCAGGGGTAGCGGCGAACACCGGGGAGCTGTTTTTT. Amino acid sequence: CASSPGVAANTGELFF.

Points on this clone: This sample includes further DNA sequences coding for the same CDR3. This chain joins TRBV30 and TRBJ1-5; D remains unclear. In germline, CDR1 is GTSNPN, CDR2 SVGIG (reference sequence). The germline V and J ends were trimmed by 5 bases and 5 bases, with 16 bases remaining between them. The CDR3 length is 14 residues. The CDR3 nucleotides are TGTGCCTGGGGATTCCGGCAGCTAGATCAGCCCCAGCATTTT. Translating it yields CAWGFRQLDQPQHF.

V and J are TRBV27 and TRBJ1-1; no firm D call. From germline, CDR1 is MNHEY and CDR2 SMNVEV (reference sequence). This CDR3 is 13 amino acids long. V was cut by 5 bases and J by 0 bases, with 7 bases left in between. CDR3 in amino acids: CASSPRVNTEAFF. CDR3 bases: TGTGCCAGCAGTCCAAGGGTGAACACTGAAGCTTTCTTT.

V is TRBV6-5 and J is TRBJ1-1, with no clear D. V was cut by 5 bases and J by 0 bases, with 10 bases left in between. Germline V gene sequence: CDR1 MNHEY, CDR2 SVGAGI. CDR3 length: 14 residues. The CDR3 loop reads CASSRTEMNTEAFF. CDR3 sequence (DNA): TGTGCCAGCAGTCGGACCGAGATGAACACTGAAGCTTTCTTT.

J is TRBJ1-5 and V is TRBV5-6, with 10 bases that match TRBD1. The CDR3 extends over 15 amino acids. CDR1 is SGHDT, CDR2 YYEEEE, per germline. With 5 bases clipped from V and 4 bases from J, the junction kept 6 bases outside the gene matches. The CDR3 loop is CASSLGTGENQPQHF. CDR3 sequence (DNA): TGTGCCAGCAGTCTTGGGACAGGGGAAAATCAGCCCCAGCATTTT.

The chain is built from TRBV7-9 and TRBJ2-1; D remains ambiguous. V was cut by 7 bases and J by 7 bases, with 14 bases left in between. The CDR3 runs to 13 residues. CDR1 is SEHNR and CDR2 is FQNEAQ in the germline V gene (reference sequence). CDR3 sequence: CASTGRAGNEQFF. CDR3 DNA: TGTGCCAGCACCGGTCGGGCCGGGAATGAGCAGTTCTTC.

The table lists this clone with a few counts. The chain employs TRBV28 and TRBJ1-2; 8 bases align to TRBD1. CDR1 and CDR2 from the germline V gene are MDHEN and SYDVKM. Trimming removed 6 bases from V and 0 bases from J; junction bases left unmatched: 12. CDR3 size: 17 residues. CDR3 amino acids: CASRSTGQGASNYGYTF. The CDR3 nucleotides read TGTGCCAGCAGATCGACTGGACAGGGCGCCTCTAACTATGGCTACACCTTC.

The chain employs TRBV19 and TRBJ2-5, with 7 bases aligning to TRBD2. CDR3 length equals 13 residues. With V trimmed by 5 bases and J by 5 bases, 5 bases remained unmatched. The germline V gene encodes CDR1 LNHDA and CDR2 SQIVND (reference sequence). The CDR3 sequence: CASSLPGGETQYF. The CDR3 DNA follows: TGTGCCAGTAGTCTCCCGGGGGGTGAGACCCAGTACTTC.

The sample holds a few counts of this clone. The J gene is TRBJ1-2, the V gene TRBV21-1. TRBV21-1 represents a pseudogene. The CDR3 has 17 amino acids. The CDR3: CASTFPGGVRTNYGYTF. As DNA, the CDR3 is TGTGCCAGCACATTTCCCGGGGGTGTACGGACTAACTATGGCTACACCTTC.

The gene calls are TRBV13 and TRBJ1-2; D uncertain. The CDR3 is 13 residues long. V lost 5 bases and J lost 4, with 11 bases in between. The germline V gene has CDR1 PRHDT and CDR2 FYEKMQ (reference sequence). The CDR3 region has the DNA TGTGCCAGCAGCCTCGGACGGATCTATGGCTACACCTTC. Its translation is CASSLGRIYGYTF.

Here the CDR3 reads CASSHGTDSYEQYF. The CDR3 DNA is TGCGCCAGCAGCCACGGGACCGACTCCTACGAGCAGTACTTC. The chain joins TRBV5-1 to TRBJ2-7; D possibly matches TRBD1 or TRBD2 (5 bases each). Germline V gene lookup returns CDR1 SGHRS and CDR2 YFSETQ. The V and J ends lost 4 bases and 0 bases respectively, with 11 bases between them. The CDR3 is 14 residues long.

The chain uses TRBV2 and TRBJ1-1, with D unresolved. V was trimmed by 3 bases and J by 0 bases, leaving 11 bases between them. The CDR3 is made up of 15 amino acids. Germline V lookup: CDR1 SNHLY, CDR2 FYNNEI. The DNA for the CDR3 is TGTGCCAGCAGTGAGTGGGGAGTCATGAACACTGAAGCTTTCTTT. This codes for CASSEWGVMNTEAFF.

V is TRBV9 and J is TRBJ2-1; a weak D match, TRBD2 (6 bases). V lost 4 bases, J lost 8 bases, and 16 bases lay in between. This CDR3 has 14 residues. Germline assignment: CDR1 SGDLS and CDR2 YYNGEE. This CDR3 is CASSRPGLWDEQFF. CDR3 bases: TGTGCCAGCAGCCGCCCAGGACTATGGGATGAGCAGTTCTTC.

The rearrangement joins TRBV7-6 to TRBJ2-7; TRBD2 aligns across 9 bases. Germline-derived CDR1 and CDR2 are SGHVS and FNYEAQ. J was trimmed by 5 bases and V by 5 bases; bases with no gene match: 10. This CDR3 spans 15 amino acids. The chain's CDR3 is CASSGLSGRGDEQYF. CDR3 nucleotide sequence: TGTGCCAGCAGCGGCCTTAGCGGGAGAGGCGACGAGCAGTACTTC.

The chain carries TRBV13 and TRBJ2-6; D is unresolved. Trimming cost V 1 base and J 4 bases, with 8 bases left between them. Germline CDR1 and CDR2: PRHDT and FYEKMQ (reference sequence). The length of the CDR3 is 15 residues. CDR3 in amino acids: CASSLAENGANVLTF. CDR3 sequence (DNA): TGTGCCAGCAGCTTAGCGGAAAACGGGGCCAACGTCCTGACTTTC.

This chain connects TRBV20-1 to TRBJ1-1; unclear D gene. Germline-derived CDR1 and CDR2 are DFQATT and SNEGSKA (reference sequence). This CDR3 has 11 residues. V was clipped by 2 bases and J by 4 bases, with 5 bases between them. CDR3 sequence reads: CSARLSTEAFF. CDR3 nucleotide sequence: TGCAGTGCTAGATTATCCACTGAAGCTTTCTTT.

This clone was recorded a few times. This chain connects TRBV7-7 to TRBJ1-5; a possible D gene is TRBD1 (5 bases). The V end lost 6 bases, the J end lost 0 bases, and 12 bases lay between the germline ends. CDR1 is SSHAT, CDR2 FNYEAQ, per germline (reference sequence). This CDR3 region has 15 residues. In DNA, the CDR3 is TGTGCCAGCAGAGTGACAGATAATAGCAATCAGCCCCAGCATTTT. It is translated as CASRVTDNSNQPQHF. Full variable domain (rest looked up from reference TRBV7-7 and TRBJ1-5): GAGVSQSPRYKVTKRGQDVTLRCDPISSHATLYWYQQALGQGPEFLTYFNYEAQPDKSGLPSDRFSAERPEGSISTLTIQRTEQRDSAMYRCASRVTDNSNQPQHFGDGTRLSIL.

The chain uses TRBV10-3 and TRBJ1-2; the D gene is possibly TRBD1 (6 bases). Germline lookup yields CDR1 ENHRY and CDR2 SYGVKD. Trimming took off 5 bases at V and 4 bases at J, with 14 bases between the two ends. The CDR3 consists of 14 residues. The CDR3 DNA follows: TGTGCCATCAGTAGCAGGGGAGAGCTCTATGGCTACACCTTC. It codes for CAISSRGELYGYTF.

V gene TRBV25-1 combines with J gene TRBJ1-3; the match to TRBD1 covers 8 bases. Germline V gene sequence: CDR1 MGHDK, CDR2 SYGVNS. Trimming took 3 bases from V and 3 from J; bases not matched to a gene: 7. The CDR3 runs 16 residues. CDR3 in DNA: TGTGCCAGCAGTGATCCGCGGACAGGGAGTGGAAACACCATATATTTT. Amino acid sequence: CASSDPRTGSGNTIYF.

The V call is TRBV30, the J call TRBJ2-6, with TRBD2 as a possible D gene (6 bases). Looked up from germline, CDR1 is GTSNPN and CDR2 is SVGIG (reference sequence). V was pared by 5 bases and J by 0 bases, with 17 bases between. The CDR3 extends over 17 amino acids. The CDR3 coding sequence is TGTGCCTGGCGGAGGGGCAGGGCTCGCTCTGGGGCCAACGTCCTGACTTTC. Amino acids: CAWRRGRARSGANVLTF.

The chain uses TRBV27 and TRBJ1-1; no firm D call. Germline V gene lookup returns CDR1 MNHEY and CDR2 SMNVEV (reference sequence). The ends were cut back, 4 bases at V and 1 base at J, with 10 bases in the middle. The CDR3 has 14 residues. As DNA, the CDR3 is TGTGCCAGCAGTTATATCAACAGGAACACTGAAGCTTTCTTT. Its protein is CASSYINRNTEAFF.

V usage is TRBV30 and J usage is TRBJ1-2, with D perhaps TRBD1 (5 bases). In germline, CDR1 is GTSNPN, CDR2 SVGIG (reference sequence). This CDR3 spans 13 amino acids. With 4 bases removed from V and 8 bases from J, the gap between germline ends came to 17 bases. CDR3 in DNA: TGTGCCTGGAAAGGAAGTGGGGGGTGGGGCTACACCTTC. Protein: CAWKGSGGWGYTF.

Only one count was recorded for this clone. The chain employs TRBV2 and TRBJ2-1; D uncertain. Germline CDR1 reads SNHLY; CDR2 reads FYNNEI. The CDR3 is made up of 12 amino acids. Between the trimmed V and J ends, which lost 5 bases and 7 bases, there was a span of 9 bases. In DNA, the CDR3 is TGTGCCAGCAGTCTGGACCGGAATGAGCAGTTCTTC. Residues: CASSLDRNEQFF.

Here the CDR3 DNA reads TGTGCTAGTGGCCGGGACAGCGAAAAACTGTTTTTT. The encoded protein is CASGRDSEKLFF. V is TRBV12-5 and J is TRBJ1-4; 7 bases map to TRBD1. The length of the CDR3 is 12 residues. The V gene end was trimmed by 6 bases and the J gene end by 8 bases; junction bases not matched to a gene: 3. Per germline, CDR1 LGHNT and CDR2 FRNRAP.